The clone carrying this T cell receptor (beta chain) showed up many times. Its antigen is not known. The sample, approximately 11 milliliters of peripheral blood, was drawn from each donor. The data were obtained in a study of blood T cells in healthy people across ages. Overall study results and limits: Higher diversity, along with more naive CD4+ cells, distinguished long-lived donors from aged donors.

Primed by a sample-barcoded 5' primer and a J-beta primer mix, a second PCR proceeded for roughly 7 to 12 cycles. Each cDNA molecule was tagged by a template-switch adaptor that had 12 random nucleotides. Sequencing recovered at least 2.5 million CDR3-containing paired-end reads from each sample. TCRdb fed the 5' RACE reads into MiXCR, producing one record per CDR3 protein. The data show 850,000 or so distinct CDR3 sequences, around 26% seen once. The source material was blood. This TCR was sampled from a woman at least 80 years old in good health.

The CDR3: CASSSVWTSGDDIQYF. The CDR3 DNA is TGTGCCAGCAGCTCCGTGTGGACTAGCGGGGATGACATTCAGTACTTC. The genes are TRBV7-2 and TRBJ2-4, with 12 positions matching TRBD2. In germline, CDR1 is SGHTA, CDR2 FQGNSA. The CDR3 spans 16 residues. Germline trimming cut 4 bases from V and 8 bases from J; bases unmatched to any gene: 9.